This TCR beta chain was sequenced for a study of blood T cell repertoires in COVID-19 (dated by TCRdb to about 2020). Regarding the study in general: Samples covering the acute and convalescent phases of COVID-19 were provided by collaborators in the United States, Italy and Spain. The material from the prospective study consisted of cDNA or gDNA derived from T cells, B-cell-depleted T cells, or PBMCs. Deeply sampled blood TCRbeta repertoires from subjects exposed to, actively infected with, or recovered from COVID-19 were included in the dataset. The repertoires were released in a freely available public database intended as a resource for research on the immune response to SARS-CoV-2. The samples were drawn from two sources: the first 160 participants of the ongoing ImmuneRACE study, and over 950 subjects contributed by 6 global collaborators. Nearly every sample came with metadata listing a de-identified subject ID, COVID-19 status, age in years and sex. Where available, HLA class I and class II types were obtained from metadata supplied by the sample provider rather than from assay-based typing.

V loses 5 bases at its end and J loses 2 bases; junction bases beyond the gene matches: 9. CDR1 SGHAT and CDR2 FQDESV were looked up in the germline V gene (reference sequence). Spanning cysteine to phenylalanine, the CDR3 consists of 15 amino acids. CDR3 DNA is the only sequence kept; it has 45 bases, read in frame from the first base. TCRbeta CDR3 regions were amplified from genomic DNA by means of the immunoSEQ Assay, a bias-controlled multiplex PCR. On the study's bioinformatics: The number of nucleated cells in each sample was estimated by amplification of reference gene primers within the assay. To quantify the absolute abundance of each unique TCRbeta CDR3 rearrangement, sequence reads were collapsed and filtered. Productive Simpson clonality was computed per sample as the square root of Simpson's diversity index over productive rearrangements. Not all clones reach the TCRdb copy of this immuneACCESS table, which keeps in-frame sequences only. Checked studies attribute under half of the gap to unresolved V genes and leave the rest unexplained. V and J calls and clone size are copied from that table; D and trimming were computed from the DNA. The sample table holds some 370,000 clones, of which over 80% were seen once. The ten most abundant clones make up less than 6% of the sample.

Participants in the prospective study were enrolled through a virtual design, were aged roughly 18 to 100 years, and lived in roughly 24 United States geographic areas. In the prospective study, cohorts were assigned on the basis of participant-reported clinical history obtained from a screening survey and a study questionnaire. Recovered participants in ImmuneRACE Cohort 3 were defined by two consecutive negative NP/OP PCR tests, clearance by a healthcare professional, or resolution of symptoms. Mobile phlebotomists in the prospective study collected whole blood, serum and a nasopharyngeal or oropharyngeal swab from every participant. Participants in the prospective study had the option to provide additional blood draws and questionnaires over a roughly two-month period. Prospective study blood samples were shipped either frozen or at room temperature before DNA extraction. A note on this clone: Its antigen target is currently unknown. No qualities accompany the bases; no much larger clone lies one base away.

Points the paper makes about the study in general: Clinical and demographic metadata were provided uncurated, with the amount varying by source and participant.

The receptor was isolated from a woman in her forties or fifties who had recovered from COVID-19. The rearrangement joined TRBV11-1 to TRBJ2-7; TRBD1 fits 7 bases in the junction. The sample comprised PBMCs or T cells enriched from blood (not recorded which). In nucleotide form, the sequence is TGTGCCAGCAGCCATCCGGGACAGCCTCCCTACGAGCAGTACTTC. This sequence encodes CASSHPGQPPYEQYF. The CDR3 plus the reference TRBV11-1 and TRBJ2-7 genes for the other parts give the full variable domain: EAEVAQSPRYKITEKSQAVAFWCDPISGHATLYWYRQILGQGPELLVQFQDESVVDDSQLPKDRFSAERLKGVDSTLKIQPAELGDSAMYLCASSHPGQPPYEQYFGPGTRLTVT.